The clone carrying this T cell receptor (beta chain) was seen more than once but under ten times. Its antigen is not identified. Via MiXCR, TCRdb re-called the 5' RACE reads, giving one row per CDR3 protein. The sample records around 510,000 distinct CDR3 sequences, roughly a fifth being singletons. This record comes from a study of T-cell memory formation after mild COVID-19. Study-level points and caveats: Among contracting clones, CD4+ were mainly CM/EM and CD8+ enriched in EMRA. Second-wave clones with a day 37 peak had unconfirmed SARS-CoV-2 specificity.

Germline V lookup: CDR1 SGHTA, CDR2 FQGNSA. The CDR3 length is 14 residues. V was cut by 3 bases and J by 2 bases, with 8 bases left in between. V usage is TRBV7-2 and J usage is TRBJ1-3; D is unresolved. The specimen was PBMCs or a T cell subset sorted from them (not recorded which). This TCR derives from an adult woman who had mild COVID-19 (a few samples of this study predate the infection). Cell type and time point are not known. The CDR3 DNA is TGTGCCAGCAGCTTCTTGGGCCCTGGAAACACCATATATTTT. This encodes CASSFLGPGNTIYF.